The T cell receptor (beta chain) under discussion was sequenced for a study of CD8+CD57+ T cells in acquired aplastic anemia (dated by TCRdb to the late 2010s). Regarding the complete study: On average, sorted CD4+ and CD8+ cells yielded around 3.4 ug of extracted DNA, with a range of roughly 0.18 to 30 ug. CD8+CD57+ expansion was defined as frequency above the mean frequency observed in healthy subjects. Findings and caveats that apply to the study as a whole: Although some 28 CD8+ CDR3 sequences were shared by patients and controls, these sequences appeared highly expressed in patients and within the immunodominant clones of patients. Patients and healthy controls showed no significant difference in CD8+ Simpson's diversity (P=0.060).

On this clonotype: Its antigen is still unknown. The junction and the germline gene differ at one end; a read error may be behind it.

Flow cytometry had shown CD8+CD57+ cell expansion in the patients selected for sequencing. Every patient had a diagnosis of severe acquired aplastic anemia based on International Study of Aplastic Anemia and Agranulocytosis and Camitta criteria. Patients had received no therapy at the time of blood sampling. TCR repertoires of sorted CD4+ and CD8+ blood T cells from severe aplastic anemia patients and healthy subjects were deep-sequenced in the study. In the USA, patient enrollment took place under clinicaltrials.gov protocols 00001620, 01623167, 00001397, 00071045, 00081523 and 00961064. Ficoll-Paque density gradient centrifugation was used to isolate peripheral blood mononuclear cells. CD4+ and CD8+ T cells were sorted by FACS or magnetic beads before DNA extraction. Genomic DNA served as template for TCR beta VDJ combination and CDR3 sequence profiling. TCR repertoire sequencing was run on an Illumina HiSeq 2000. Concerning the study's data processing: Repertoire assessment relied on Simpson's diversity index, CDR3 size and DJ length profiles, and TRBV/TRBJ rearrangement plots. Whichever DNA sequence was most abundant in the deep sequencing data was defined as the immunodominant clone. CDR3 amino acid sequences were screened for sharing across subjects and compared with published repertoires and the VDJdb database. The public reads were reanalyzed by TCRdb: fastp trimming at Q25, MiXCR alignment, in-frame beta chains only. A single entry per CDR3 protein holds the most common genes and DNA from its merged rows. The V and J calls here are based on TCRdb, not the publication. The sample has around 290,000 distinct CDR3 sequences on record, 45% to 65% of them singletons. The ten largest make up around 1.2% of the sample.

The TCR sequence derives from a human donor with aplastic anemia. Material: sorted CD4+, CD8+, or CD8+CD57+ T cells (not recorded which) from PBMCs.

CDR3 loop: CATSGGSARFF. The base sequence is TGCGCCACCAGTGGCGGGAGTGCTCGGTTCTTC. The chain was built from TRBV10-2 and TRBJ2-1; 7 bases in the middle match TRBD2. The CDR3 runs 11 residues from the cysteine to the phenylalanine. Just CDR3 DNA is preserved here, 33 bases in frame from base 1. From a lookup of the germline V gene, CDR1 and CDR2 are WSHSY and SAAADI.